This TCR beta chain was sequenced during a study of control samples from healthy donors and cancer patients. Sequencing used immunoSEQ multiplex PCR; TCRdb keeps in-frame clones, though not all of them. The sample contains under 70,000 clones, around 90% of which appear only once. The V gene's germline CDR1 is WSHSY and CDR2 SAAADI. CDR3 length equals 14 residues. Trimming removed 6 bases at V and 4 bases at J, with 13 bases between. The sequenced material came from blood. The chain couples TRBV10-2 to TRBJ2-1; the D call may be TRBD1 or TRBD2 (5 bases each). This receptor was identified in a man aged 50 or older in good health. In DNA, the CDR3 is TGCGCCAGCAGGGATTGGGACCTTTACAATGAGCAGTTCTTC. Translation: CASRDWDLYNEQFF.